Listed below are T cell receptor beta chains from one sample, sequenced in a study of blood T cell repertoires in COVID-19. TCRdb's table, derived via immunoSEQ multiplex PCR, lists solely in-frame clones and lacks some. The table includes more than 200,000 clones, 85% to 90% detected once. Sequenced input: peripheral blood. All receptors come from a woman aged 45-59 years with acute or convalescent COVID-19. Both conserved end residues are part of each CDR3. A D gene is named only where the DNA matches it firmly. A clone size is listed for some rows: how often the clone was seen (once, few, many), or a class if it is expanded.

>TRBJ1-4|TRBD1|.|TRBV29-1
CSALGTGDEKLFF
TGCAGCGCCCTCGGGACAGGGGATGAAAAACTGTTTTTT
>TRBJ2-1|TRBD2|.|TRBV3-1/TRBV3-2
CASSRTSGHPGDEQFF
TGTGCCAGCAGCCGGACTAGCGGACACCCGGGCGATGAGCAGTTCTTC
>TRBJ1-4|TRBD1|.|TRBV7-8
CASSLSRTGRVFNEKLFF
TGTGCCAGCAGCCTTTCGCGGACAGGGCGAGTTTTTAATGAAAAACTGTTTTTT
>TRBJ2-3|.|.|TRBV4-3
CASSQDRGLAARRLTDTQYF
TGCGCCAGCAGCCAAGACCGTGGGTTAGCGGCTAGGAGGCTCACAGATACGCAGTATTTT
>TRBJ2-3|.|.|TRBV5-1
CASSREAVRTDTQYF
TGCGCCAGCAGCAGAGAGGCGGTCCGCACAGATACGCAGTATTTT
>TRBJ2-5|.|.|TRBV9
CASSPGGGRETQYF
TGTGCCAGCAGCCCCGGTGGGGGCAGGGAGACCCAGTACTTC
>TRBJ2-7|TRBD2|.|TRBV6-2/TRBV6-3
CASSYSGYPNTYEQYF
TGTGCCAGCAGTTATAGCGGGTATCCAAACACCTACGAGCAGTACTTC
>TRBJ2-3|TRBD2|.|TRBV30
CARSGGSTDTQYF
TGTGCTCGATCGGGGGGAAGCACAGATACGCAGTATTTT
>TRBJ2-3|TRBD2|.|TRBV4-3
CASSLYRGGDSTDTQYF
TGCGCCAGCAGCCTCTACCGGGGGGGCGATAGCACAGATACGCAGTATTTT
>TRBJ2-5|.|.|TRBV4-3
CASSQDVPRIQETQYF
TGCGCCAGCAGCCAAGACGTCCCGCGCATCCAAGAGACCCAGTACTTC
>TRBJ2-2|TRBD1|.|TRBV25-1
CASSDNHRGPGGELFF
TGTGCCAGCAGTGACAATCACAGGGGGCCGGGCGGGGAGCTGTTTTTT
>TRBJ2-2|.|many|TRBV5-4
CASSLGFKTNTGELFF
TGTGCCAGCAGCTTGGGTTTCAAAACGAACACCGGGGAGCTGTTTTTT
>TRBJ2-5|.|.|TRBV4-1
CASSPNQETQYF
TGCGCCAGCAGCCCAAACCAGGAGACCCAGTACTTC
>TRBJ2-3|.|once|TRBV4-1
CASSQEFSDTQYF
TGCGCCAGCAGCCAAGAATTCTCAGATACGCAGTATTTT
>TRBJ2-1|TRBD1|.|TRBV19
CASSKSGGRANEQFF
TGTGCCAGTAGTAAATCAGGGGGTAGGGCGAATGAGCAGTTCTTC
>TRBJ2-7|.|.|TRBV3-1/TRBV3-2
CASTSIGREQYF
TGTGCCAGCACCTCAATCGGTCGAGAGCAGTACTTC
>TRBJ2-5|.|.|TRBV5-4
CASSRGPTQETQYF
TGTGCCAGCAGCCGAGGTCCCACCCAAGAGACCCAGTACTTC
>TRBJ2-7|TRBD2|.|TRBV5-1
CASCLGAGGEQYF
TGCGCCAGCTGCTTGGGGGCGGGAGGCGAGCAGTACTTC
>TRBJ2-5|TRBD2|.|TRBV2
CASSTSGGSWETQYF
TGTGCCAGCAGTACCTCGGGGGGTTCTTGGGAGACCCAGTACTTC
>TRBJ2-7|TRBD2|.|TRBV29-1
CSVETRDYPPYEQYF
TGCAGCGTTGAAACCCGGGACTATCCTCCCTACGAGCAGTACTTC
>TRBJ2-3|TRBD1|.|TRBV11-3
CASSLGDRGFSYTDTQYF
TGTGCCAGCAGCTTAGGGGACAGGGGCTTTTCGTACACAGATACGCAGTATTTT
>TRBJ2-1|.|.|TRBV27
CASSLWRPEQFF
TGTGCCAGCAGTTTATGGAGGCCAGAGCAGTTCTTC
>TRBJ2-3|TRBD2|once|TRBV30
CAWNLAGGGRDTQYF
TGTGCCTGGAATTTGGCGGGAGGGGGGAGAGATACGCAGTATTTT
>TRBJ2-6|TRBD1|.|TRBV5-1
CASRDQGALGANVLTF
TGCGCCAGCAGGGATCAGGGGGCGCTTGGGGCCAACGTCCTGACTTTC
>TRBJ1-1|TRBD1|.|TRBV7-6
CASSLNRGGPNTEAFF
TGTGCCAGCAGCTTGAACAGGGGGGGCCCAAACACTGAAGCTTTCTTT
>TRBJ2-2|.|.|TRBV24-1
CATSDAGRPGELFF
TGTGCCACCAGTGACGCAGGGAGGCCCGGGGAGCTGTTTTTT
>TRBJ2-3|TRBD1|.|TRBV7-9
CASSPGTGTTDTQYF
TGTGCCAGCAGCCCAGGGACAGGGACCACAGATACGCAGTATTTT
>TRBJ1-1|TRBD1|.|TRBV30
CAWIRQGFGTEAFF
TGTGCCTGGATCCGACAGGGCTTCGGCACTGAAGCTTTCTTT
>TRBJ1-2|.|.|TRBV2
CASSIQGNYGYTF
TGTGCCAGCAGTATACAGGGTAACTATGGCTACACCTTC
>TRBJ1-1|.|.|TRBV19
CASSIAAVTEAFF
TGTGCCAGTAGTATAGCGGCGGTCACTGAAGCTTTCTTT
>TRBJ2-5|TRBD1|.|TRBV7-9
CASSSGQGAFEETQYF
TGTGCCAGCAGCTCGGGACAGGGGGCCTTCGAAGAGACCCAGTACTTC
>TRBJ2-7|.|.|TRBV6-4
CASNSGEQYF
TGTGCCAGCAACTCAGGGGAGCAGTACTTC
>TRBJ2-2|TRBD1|.|TRBV7-6
CASSIRQGDTGELFF
TGTGCCAGCAGCATCCGACAGGGGGACACCGGGGAGCTGTTTTTT
>TRBJ2-6|.|.|TRBV19
CASNAQASGANVLTF
TGTGCCAGTAATGCCCAGGCCTCTGGGGCCAACGTCCTGACTTTC
>TRBJ2-1|TRBD2|.|TRBV7-9
CASSPRLAGGNEQFF
TGTGCCAGCAGCCCCCGACTAGCGGGAGGAAATGAGCAGTTCTTC
>TRBJ1-1|.|.|TRBV5-4
CASSGTIAANTEAFF
TGTGCCAGCAGCGGTACAATTGCCGCTAACACTGAAGCTTTCTTT
>TRBJ2-7|TRBD2|.|TRBV7-2
CASSLSALAGVYEQYF
TGTGCCAGCAGCTTAAGTGCACTAGCGGGAGTCTACGAGCAGTACTTC
>TRBJ2-4|TRBD1|.|TRBV5-1
CASSLEDRENIQYF
TGCGCCAGCAGCTTGGAAGACAGGGAAAACATTCAGTACTTC
>TRBJ1-5|TRBD1|once|TRBV19
CASSSGTARGNQPQHF
TGTGCCAGTAGTTCCGGGACAGCTAGGGGCAATCAGCCCCAGCATTTT
>TRBJ1-1|.|.|TRBV30
CAWSPSWYARGTEAFF
TGTGCCTGGAGCCCTTCCTGGTACGCGAGGGGGACTGAAGCTTTCTTT
>TRBJ2-3|TRBD2|once|TRBV9
CASSVDASGDTQYF
TGTGCCAGCAGCGTAGACGCTAGCGGGGATACGCAGTATTTT
>TRBJ1-2|TRBD1|.|TRBV2
CASSADRVRGYTF
TGTGCCAGCAGTGCGGACAGGGTTCGGGGCTACACCTTC
>TRBJ2-7|TRBD1|.|TRBV18
CASSVTPYGTAAEQYF
TGTGCCAGCTCCGTCACCCCTTACGGGACAGCTGCCGAGCAGTACTTC
>TRBJ2-3|.|.|TRBV18
CASSPRLVASTDTQYF
TGTGCCAGCTCACCACGGCTGGTAGCTAGCACAGATACGCAGTATTTT
>TRBJ1-5|TRBD1|.|TRBV4-1
CASSLGTDWYQPQHF
TGCGCCAGCAGCCTTGGGACAGACTGGTATCAGCCCCAGCATTTT
>TRBJ2-5|TRBD2|.|TRBV4-3
CASSQVAGGPQETQYF
TGCGCCAGCAGCCAAGTGGCGGGGGGCCCTCAAGAGACCCAGTACTTC
>TRBJ1-2|TRBD1|.|TRBV19
CASSIMVGQGAYYGYTF
TGTGCCAGTAGTATAATGGTCGGGCAGGGGGCCTATTATGGCTACACCTTC
>TRBJ2-3|.|once|TRBV7-2
CASSPPAGSLKQYF
TGTGCCAGCAGCCCCCCGGCGGGGAGCCTTAAGCAGTATTTT
>TRBJ2-3|.|once|TRBV7-9
CASSFLLAADTQYF
TGTGCCAGCAGCTTTCTACTAGCTGCAGATACGCAGTATTTT
>TRBJ1-2|.|.|TRBV2
CASSYGDYGYTF
TGTGCCAGCAGCTACGGGGACTATGGCTACACCTTC
>TRBJ1-1|.|.|TRBV7-2
CASSLVSGNTEAFF
TGTGCCAGCAGCTTAGTCTCGGGGAACACTGAAGCTTTCTTT
>TRBJ2-7|TRBD2|.|TRBV27
CASSQGTSGGDEQYF
TGTGCCAGCAGTCAAGGGACTAGCGGGGGAGACGAGCAGTACTTC
>TRBJ2-5|TRBD1|once|TRBV7-6
CASSSYRDRGRETQYF
TGTGCCAGCAGCTCGTACCGGGACAGGGGGCGGGAGACCCAGTACTTC
>TRBJ2-1|TRBD2|.|TRBV7-9
CASSSRAGGFFYNEQFF
TGTGCCAGCAGCTCCAGGGCCGGGGGGTTTTTCTACAATGAGCAGTTCTTC
>TRBJ1-5|.|.|TRBV12-3/TRBV12-4
CASSLGAGQPQHF
TGTGCCAGCAGTTTGGGGGCAGGTCAGCCCCAGCATTTT